This entry is about one T cell receptor (beta chain). Its cognate antigen is unknown. This entry comes from a study of type 1 regulatory T cells. Study context: T-allo10 is an in vitro-generated, Tr1-enriched CD4 T cell product specific for alloantigen.

In TCRdb, the reads were re-called with MiXCR into one record per CDR3 protein. The table includes tens of thousands of distinct CDR3 sequences, approximately 47% detected once. General study results and limits: Compared with non-type 1 regulatory T cells, type 1 regulatory T cells showed a more restricted TCR repertoire.

Germline lookup yields CDR1 SGHDN and CDR2 FVKESK. The CDR3 loop spans 16 amino acids. Trimming took 0 bases from V and 0 from J, leaving 9 bases between them. Material: cultured non-Tr1 T cells, either the whole culture or a sorted T cell fraction (not recorded which). The J gene is TRBJ1-3, the V gene TRBV14; D is uncertain. The source is a human donor in good health. The CDR3 DNA reads as TGTGCCAGCAGCCAAGATATAGTGGTCTCTGGAAACACCATATATTTT. It codes for CASSQDIVVSGNTIYF.